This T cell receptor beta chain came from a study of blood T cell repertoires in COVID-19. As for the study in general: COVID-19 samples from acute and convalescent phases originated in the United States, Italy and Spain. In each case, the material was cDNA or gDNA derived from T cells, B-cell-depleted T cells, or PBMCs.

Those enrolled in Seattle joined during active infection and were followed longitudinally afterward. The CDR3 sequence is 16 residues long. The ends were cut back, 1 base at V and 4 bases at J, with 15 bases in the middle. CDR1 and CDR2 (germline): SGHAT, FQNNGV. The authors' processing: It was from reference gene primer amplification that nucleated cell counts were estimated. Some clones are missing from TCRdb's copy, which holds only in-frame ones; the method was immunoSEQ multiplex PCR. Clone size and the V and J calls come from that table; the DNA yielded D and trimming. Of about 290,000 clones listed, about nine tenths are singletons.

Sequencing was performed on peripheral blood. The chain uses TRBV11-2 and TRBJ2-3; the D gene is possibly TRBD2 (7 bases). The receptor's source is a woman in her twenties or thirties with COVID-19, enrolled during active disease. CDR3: CASSLVGGGPADTQYF. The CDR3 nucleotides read TGTGCCAGCAGCTTAGTTGGGGGGGGGCCCGCAGATACGCAGTATTTT.